Following are 18 T cell receptor beta chains from one sample sequenced in a study of beta chain features in type 1 diabetes. All of the isolated RNA was reverse transcribed, so expressed TCRB transcripts were sequenced. Data came from immunoSEQ multiplex PCR; TCRdb stores just in-frame clones and leaves some out. The sample shows 450,000 to 550,000 clones, roughly 30% of them seen only once. The sequenced sample was naive CD4+ T cells from blood. These receptors were collected from a man aged 18-30 years in good health.

This clone was recorded a few times. The chain has TRBV9 and TRBJ2-3; TRBD2 agrees at 9 bases. The trim removed 0 bases at V and 4 bases at J, leaving 0 bases unmatched. CDR1 and CDR2 from the germline V gene are SGDLS and YYNGEE. The CDR3 loop spans 14 amino acids. The DNA of the CDR3 is TGTGCCAGCAGCGTAGGACTAGCGGCAGATACGCAGTATTTT. This translates into CASSVGLAADTQYF. The entire variable domain, with the rest obtained from reference TRBV9 and TRBJ2-3, is as follows: DSGVTQTPKHLITATGQRVTLRCSPRSGDLSVYWYQQSLDQGLQFLIQYYNGEERAKGNILERFSAQQFPDLHSELNLSSLELGDSALYFCASSVGLAADTQYFGPGTRLTVL.

This chain links TRBV30 with TRBJ2-7; 7 bases match TRBD2. V shed 0 bases and J 6 bases; nucleotides not matched to a gene: 2. Germline lookup yields CDR1 GTSNPN and CDR2 SVGIG (reference sequence). This CDR3 comprises 12 residues. The CDR3 sequence is CAWSVPGGEQYF. Written as DNA, the CDR3 is TGTGCCTGGAGTGTACCGGGAGGCGAGCAGTACTTC. Full variable domain (rest looked up from reference TRBV30 and TRBJ2-7): SQTIHQWPATLVQPVGSPLSLECTVEGTSNPNLYWYRQAAGRGLQLLFYSVGIGQISSEVPQNLSASRPQDRQFILSSKKLLLSDSGFYLCAWSVPGGEQYFGPGTRLTVT.

The rearrangement joins TRBV9 to TRBJ2-1; TRBD1 is a possible D gene (6 bases). The CDR3 is made up of 17 amino acids. Germline V CDR1 and CDR2: SGDLS, YYNGEE. Deletions cut 0 bases from V and 0 bases from J, with 13 bases between. CDR3 loop: CASSVVPDRSSYNEQFF. The CDR3 nucleotides are TGTGCCAGCAGCGTAGTCCCCGACAGGAGCTCCTACAATGAGCAGTTCTTC.

The genes are TRBV14 and TRBJ2-1, with D unresolved. The CDR3 runs 15 residues. V was pared by 0 bases and J by 6 bases, with 12 bases between. Germline CDR1 reads SGHDN; CDR2 reads FVKESK. The CDR3 spells CASSQDPVVGNEQFF. The CDR3 DNA follows: TGTGCCAGCAGCCAAGATCCGGTCGTAGGCAATGAGCAGTTCTTC.

This clone came up a few times. The chain employs TRBV7-2 and TRBJ2-5; weak D call: TRBD2 (6 bases). The CDR3 totals 14 residues. CDR1 is SGHTA, CDR2 FQGNSA, per germline. V lost 5 bases, J lost 4 bases, and 14 bases lay in between. The CDR3 here is CASSPPGTPETQYF. In DNA form, the CDR3 reads TGTGCCAGCAGCCCACCCGGGACTCCAGAGACCCAGTACTTC.

This clone was detected only a few times. The gene calls are TRBV30 and TRBJ2-5; D is ambiguous. Deletions cut 4 bases from V and 2 bases from J, with 14 bases between. Germline V gene lookup returns CDR1 GTSNPN and CDR2 SVGIG (reference sequence). The CDR3 totals 14 residues. The DNA of the CDR3 is TGTGCCTGGAATCTATTGGGCGGTCAAGAGACCCAGTACTTC. Translation: CAWNLLGGQETQYF.

This clone was seen only a few times. This chain's CDR3 is CAWSAGGLDIQYF. The CDR3 DNA is TGTGCCTGGAGCGCAGGAGGGTTGGACATTCAGTACTTC. The chain carries TRBV30 and TRBJ2-4; possible D gene TRBD2, 6 bases. CDR3 length: 13 residues. V shed 3 bases and J shed 8 bases, with 14 bases lying between them. Germline CDR1 is GTSNPN and CDR2 is SVGIG (reference sequence).

A few counts support this clone. The genes are TRBV13 and TRBJ2-7; D unclear. CDR3 length equals 13 residues. V was trimmed by 5 bases and J by 7 bases, leaving 15 bases between them. The germline V gene encodes CDR1 PRHDT and CDR2 FYEKMQ (reference sequence). CDR3 sequence (DNA): TGTGCCAGCAGCCCTCAGTCGTTTGGGGAGCAGTACTTC. Its protein product is CASSPQSFGEQYF.

The V and J genes are TRBV4-3 and TRBJ1-2; D perhaps matches TRBD1 (5 bases). CDR3 size: 15 residues. Between the trimmed V and J ends, which lost 0 bases and 4 bases, there was a span of 12 bases. Germline loops: CDR1 LGHNA, CDR2 YSLEER. CDR3 DNA sequence: TGCGCCAGCAGCCAAGAAGTGGGGCGGCTCTATGGCTACACCTTC. Amino acid sequence: CASSQEVGRLYGYTF.

This chain connects TRBV4-3 to TRBJ2-3; D unclear. CDR3 length equals 14 residues. Germline CDR1 LGHNA, CDR2 YSLEER. Deletions cut 0 bases from V and 4 bases from J, with 8 bases between. CDR3 bases: TGCGCCAGCAGCCAAGACGTGTCCTCAGATACGCAGTATTTT. This codes for CASSQDVSSDTQYF.

The table lists this clone with a few counts. The chain has TRBV30 and TRBJ2-1; TRBD2 agrees at 12 bases. Germline assignment: CDR1 GTSNPN and CDR2 SVGIG (reference sequence). Trimming at V came to 0 bases and at J to 7 bases, leaving 7 bases not matched to a gene. This CDR3 has 16 amino acids. The chain's CDR3 is CAWSVRGLAGGNEQFF. CDR3 DNA: TGTGCCTGGAGTGTACGCGGGCTAGCGGGAGGGAATGAGCAGTTCTTC.

This clone appeared a few times. This sequence joins TRBV4-2 and TRBJ1-2, with a tentative D call TRBD1 (5 bases). The germline V gene has CDR1 LGHNA and CDR2 YNFKEQ. V lost 0 bases, J lost 8 bases, and 13 bases lay in between. The CDR3 runs 14 residues. The CDR3 sequence is CASSQEWQGTGYTF. The CDR3 DNA follows: TGTGCCAGCAGCCAAGAATGGCAGGGAACAGGCTACACCTTC.

This clone occurred a few times. The rearrangement links TRBV7-2 to TRBJ2-7, with D tentatively TRBD2 (6 bases). The CDR3 is 15 amino acids. Germline lookup yields CDR1 SGHTA and CDR2 FQGNSA. Trimming pared 6 bases from V and 7 bases from J, leaving 22 bases between. The CDR3 is CASRPGRAGHWEQYF. In DNA form, the CDR3 reads TGTGCCAGCAGACCAGGACGGGCGGGGCACTGGGAGCAGTACTTC.

The gene calls are TRBV5-1 and TRBJ2-5, with D possibly being TRBD1 (5 bases). This CDR3 spans 16 amino acids. Germline V gives CDR1 SGHRS, CDR2 YFSETQ. V was pared by 1 base and J by 0 bases, with 13 bases between. The CDR3 bases are TGCGCCAGCAGCTTGCGGCCAGGGTCGTACCAAGAGACCCAGTACTTC. Amino acid sequence: CASSLRPGSYQETQYF.

This clone was picked up a small number of times. The chain recombines TRBV9 with TRBJ2-1; D perhaps matches TRBD2 (5 bases). CDR1 and CDR2 (germline): SGDLS, YYNGEE. Trimming left V 4 bases short and J 3 bases short, with 14 bases between. This CDR3 spans 15 amino acids. DNA for the CDR3: TGTGCCAGCAGCCCGGGGAGCGGAAGCTACAATGAGCAGTTCTTC. Translation: CASSPGSGSYNEQFF.

The chain recombines TRBV5-4 with TRBJ1-2; D gene uncertain. Trimming removed 4 bases from V and 3 bases from J, with 7 bases in between. The CDR3 contains 12 residues. The germline gives CDR1 SGHNT, CDR2 YYREEE (reference sequence). CDR3 DNA sequence: TGTGCCAGCAGCACGGATTACTATGGCTACACCTTC. It is translated as CASSTDYYGYTF.

This clone showed up just a few times. The rearrangement uses TRBV20-1 and TRBJ2-7; D is ambiguous. V was trimmed by 3 bases and J by 5 bases, leaving 5 bases between them. Germline V gene data show CDR1 as DFQATT and CDR2 as SNEGSKA (reference sequence). CDR3 size: 10 residues. The CDR3 DNA reads TGCAGTGCTAGGGGCCACGAGCAGTACTTC. Translating it yields CSARGHEQYF.

This clone was observed a handful of times. This rearrangement joins TRBV6-5 to TRBJ2-6; D gene ambiguous. The CDR3 has 15 residues. In germline, CDR1 is MNHEY, CDR2 SVGAGI. V lost 2 bases to trimming and J lost 1 base, with 6 bases between them. CDR3: CASSYGLSGANVLTF. The CDR3 region has the DNA TGTGCCAGCAGTTACGGCCTATCTGGGGCCAACGTCCTGACTTTC.